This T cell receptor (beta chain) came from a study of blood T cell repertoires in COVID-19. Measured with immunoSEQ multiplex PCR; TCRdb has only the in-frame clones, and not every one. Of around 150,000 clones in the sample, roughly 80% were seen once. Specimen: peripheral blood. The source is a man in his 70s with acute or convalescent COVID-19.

CDR3 DNA: TGCGCCAGCAGCTTGGAAAAGGTCGGGGATGGTAATTCACCCCTCCACTTT. This sequence encodes CASSLEKVGDGNSPLHF. The chain uses TRBV5-1 and TRBJ1-6; unclear D gene. The germline CDR1 and CDR2 sequences are SGHRS and YFSETQ. V lost 0 bases, J lost 6 bases, and 16 bases lay in between. This CDR3 is 17 amino acids long.